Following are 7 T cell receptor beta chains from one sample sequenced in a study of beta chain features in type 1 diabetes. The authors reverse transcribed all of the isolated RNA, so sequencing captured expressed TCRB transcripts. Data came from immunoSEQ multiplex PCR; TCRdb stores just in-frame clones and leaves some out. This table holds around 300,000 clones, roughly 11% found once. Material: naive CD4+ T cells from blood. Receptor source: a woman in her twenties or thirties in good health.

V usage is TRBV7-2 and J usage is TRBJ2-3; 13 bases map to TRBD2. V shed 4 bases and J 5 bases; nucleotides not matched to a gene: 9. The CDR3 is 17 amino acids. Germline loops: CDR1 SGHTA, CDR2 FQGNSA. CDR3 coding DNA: TGTGCCAGCAGCTCCACCCTACTAGCGGGAGGGGGAGATACGCAGTATTTT. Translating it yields CASSSTLLAGGGDTQYF. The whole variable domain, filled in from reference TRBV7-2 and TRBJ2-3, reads GAGVSQSPSNKVTEKGKDVELRCDPISGHTALYWYRQSLGQGLEFLIYFQGNSAPDKSGLPSDRFSAERTGGSVSTLTIQRTQQEDSAVYLCASSSTLLAGGGDTQYFGPGTRLTVL.

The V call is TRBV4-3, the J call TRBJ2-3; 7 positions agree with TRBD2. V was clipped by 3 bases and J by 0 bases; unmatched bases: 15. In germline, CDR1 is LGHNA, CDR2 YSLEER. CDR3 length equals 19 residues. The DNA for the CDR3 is TGCGCCAGCAGCCACAATCGACAAAGCGGGGACTCTAGCACAGATACGCAGTATTTT. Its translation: CASSHNRQSGDSSTDTQYF.

Written as DNA, the CDR3 is TGTGCCAGCAGCTTAGAGGGACTCGGCGGGTACTTC. Translating it yields CASSLEGLGGYF. This chain joins TRBV7-9 and TRBJ2-5; weak D call: TRBD2 (6 bases). With 1 base removed from V and 13 bases from J, the gap between germline ends came to 13 bases. This CDR3 spans 12 amino acids. CDR1 is SEHNR, CDR2 FQNEAQ, per germline (reference sequence). The full variable domain, completed using reference TRBV7-9 and TRBJ2-5, is DTGVSQNPRHKITKRGQNVTFRCDPISEHNRLYWYRQTLGQGPEFLTYFQNEAQLEKSRLLSDRFSAERPKGSFSTLEIQRTEQGDSAMYLCASSLEGLGGYFGPGTRLLVL.

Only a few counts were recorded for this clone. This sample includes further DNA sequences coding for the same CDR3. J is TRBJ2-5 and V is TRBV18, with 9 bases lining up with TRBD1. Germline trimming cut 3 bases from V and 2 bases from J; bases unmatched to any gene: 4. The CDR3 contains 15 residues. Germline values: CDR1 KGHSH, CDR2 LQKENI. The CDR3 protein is CASSPPGQGQETQYF. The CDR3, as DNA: TGTGCCAGCTCACCCCCGGGACAGGGACAAGAGACCCAGTACTTC. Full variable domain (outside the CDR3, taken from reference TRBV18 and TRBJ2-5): NAGVMQNPRHLVRRRGQEARLRCSPMKGHSHVYWYRQLPEEGLKFMVYLQKENIIDESGMPKERFSAEFPKEGPSILRIQQVVRGDSAAYFCASSPPGQGQETQYFGPGTRLLVL.

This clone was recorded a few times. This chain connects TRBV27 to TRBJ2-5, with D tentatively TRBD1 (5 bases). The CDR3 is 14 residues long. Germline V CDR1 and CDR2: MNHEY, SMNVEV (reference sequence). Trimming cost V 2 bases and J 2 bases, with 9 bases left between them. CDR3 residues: CASSLRGPQETQYF. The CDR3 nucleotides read TGTGCCAGCAGTTTAAGGGGCCCTCAAGAGACCCAGTACTTC.

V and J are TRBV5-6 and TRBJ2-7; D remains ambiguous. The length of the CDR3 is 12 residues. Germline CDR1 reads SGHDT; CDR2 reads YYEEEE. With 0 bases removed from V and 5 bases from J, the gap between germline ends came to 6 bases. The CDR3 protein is CASSLASNEQYF. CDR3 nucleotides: TGTGCCAGCAGCTTGGCTTCTAACGAGCAGTACTTC.

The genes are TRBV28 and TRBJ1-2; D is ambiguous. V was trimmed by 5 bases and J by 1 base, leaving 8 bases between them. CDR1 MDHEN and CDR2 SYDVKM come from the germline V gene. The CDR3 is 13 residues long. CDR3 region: CASSRDNNYGYTF. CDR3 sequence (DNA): TGTGCCAGCAGTCGCGACAATAACTATGGCTACACCTTC.